These T cell receptor beta chains were read from a single sample in a study of cytomegalovirus exposure and HLA in healthy donors. TCRdb keeps only in-frame clones here, not all; method: immunoSEQ multiplex PCR. The sample holds about 85,000 clones, around 71% seen once. The sample taken for sequencing was PBMCs. These receptors originate from a young man in good health and CMV-seronegative. Both conserved end residues are part of each CDR3. A D gene is named only where the DNA matches it firmly. Not every row has a clone size; where given, it reads once, few, many or a size class.

d_call,v_call,j_call,clone_size,cdr3_nt,cdr3_aa
NA,TRBV29-1,TRBJ2-3,NA,TGCAGCACAATAGGACAGACGCAGTATTTT,CSTIGQTQYF
TRBD2,TRBV6-4,TRBJ2-3,few,TGTGCCAGCAGTGAGACTAGCGGGGGCACAGATACGCAGTATTTT,CASSETSGGTDTQYF
TRBD2,TRBV2,TRBJ2-1,NA,TGTGCCAGCAGCGCGACTGGAGCGGGGGGGAACAATGAGCAGTTCTTC,CASSATGAGGNNEQFF
NA,TRBV7-6,TRBJ2-5,NA,TGTGCCAGCAGCCCAGACTTAGCTCAAGAGACCCAGTACTTC,CASSPDLAQETQYF
NA,TRBV2,TRBJ2-2,NA,TGTGCCAGCAGTCTGGGCCCATCGAACACCGGGGAGCTGTTTTTT,CASSLGPSNTGELFF
TRBD1,TRBV5-1,TRBJ1-2,NA,TGCGCCAGCACCTGGACAGGGTTGAACTATGGCTACACCTTC,CASTWTGLNYGYTF
TRBD1,TRBV5-6,TRBJ2-5,NA,TGTGCCAGCAGTCCCGGGACAGAAGAGACCCAGTACTTC,CASSPGTEETQYF
NA,TRBV29-1,TRBJ1-1,NA,TGCAGCGGGCACGACAGGTACACTGAAGCTTTCTTT,CSGHDRYTEAFF
TRBD2,TRBV7-2,TRBJ2-5,NA,TGTGCCAGCAGCTTAGGTTTAGCGGGGGGACTTTTCGGGACCCAGTACTTC,CASSLGLAGGLFGTQYF
NA,TRBV23-1,TRBJ2-7,NA,TGCGCCAGCAGTCAAGCCTCCCGGGGTTCCCACGAGCAGTACTTC,CASSQASRGSHEQYF
NA,TRBV29-1,TRBJ2-1,NA,TGCAGCGTTGAACACCTAACCTCCTACAATGAGCAGTTCTTC,CSVEHLTSYNEQFF
TRBD2,TRBV7-9,TRBJ2-5,NA,TGTGCCAGCAGCTCCACGGGGACTAGTGGCGAGACCCAGTACTTC,CASSSTGTSGETQYF
TRBD1,TRBV29-1,TRBJ1-1,NA,TGCAGCGTTGAACTACGGGACAGGATGAACACTGAAGCTTTCTTT,CSVELRDRMNTEAFF
NA,TRBV27,TRBJ1-1,NA,TGTGCCAGCAGCCCGGGCGGGTTGACTGAAGCTTTCTTT,CASSPGGLTEAFF
TRBD1,TRBV7-7,TRBJ2-2,NA,TGTGCTAGCAGCGACCGGACAGGGACGGACACCGGGGAGCTGTTTTTT,CASSDRTGTDTGELFF
NA,TRBV27,TRBJ1-2,NA,TGTGCCAGCAGTTCCACTTATCAACCGGGCTATGGCTACACCTTC,CASSSTYQPGYGYTF
NA,TRBV6-6,TRBJ2-7,NA,TGTGCCAGCTCGGCAGGGAAATACGAGCAGTACTTC,CASSAGKYEQYF
TRBD1,TRBV7-7,TRBJ2-5,NA,TGTGCCAGCAGCGCAGGGGGTGAGACCCAGTACTTC,CASSAGGETQYF
TRBD2,TRBV19,TRBJ2-1,NA,TGTGCCAGTAGGCCTAGCGGTAAGGTTGTCGATGAGCAGTTCTTC,CASRPSGKVVDEQFF